This T cell receptor (beta chain) was sequenced for a study of post-analysis software for immune sequencing data. Study information: Relapsing-remitting, secondary progressive and progressive-relapsing courses of multiple sclerosis were included. Points from the study as a whole: Patients carried a handful of TRBV segments more frequently than controls did, and TRBV5-6, TRBV5-1 and TRBV20-1 were among them. Normalized Chao1 diversity was significantly reduced in patients versus controls.

Notes on this clonotype: The antigen is not known.

The germline CDR1 and CDR2 sequences are MNHEY and SMNVEV (reference sequence). The CDR3 has 14 residues. TCR beta cDNA libraries had unique molecular identifiers. TCRdb re-analysed the PCR reads in MiXCR, keeping a single row per CDR3 protein. The table lists hundreds of thousands of distinct CDR3 sequences, just under 30% of them singletons. The chain joins TRBV27 to TRBJ2-7; D is tentatively TRBD1 or TRBD2 (5 bases each). The last part of the DNA fits TRBJ2-5 better; the J call may be wrong. The origin of this receptor is a girl aged 10-17 years with multiple sclerosis. Sequenced sample: blood. This CDR3 reads CASSPRGPRETQYF. CDR3 coding DNA: TGTGCCAGCAGCCCAAGGGGACCCCGAGAGACCCAGTACTTC.